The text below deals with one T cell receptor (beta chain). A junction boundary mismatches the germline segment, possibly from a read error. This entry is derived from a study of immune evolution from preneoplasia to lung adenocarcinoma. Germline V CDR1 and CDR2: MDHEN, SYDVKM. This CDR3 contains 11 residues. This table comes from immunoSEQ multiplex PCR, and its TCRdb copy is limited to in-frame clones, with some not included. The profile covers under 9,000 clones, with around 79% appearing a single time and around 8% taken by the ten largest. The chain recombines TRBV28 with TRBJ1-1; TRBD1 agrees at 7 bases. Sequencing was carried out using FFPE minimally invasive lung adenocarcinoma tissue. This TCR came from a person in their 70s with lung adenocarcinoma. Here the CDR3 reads CASSYRDSWAF. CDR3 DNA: TGTGCCAGCAGTTATCGGGACAGTTGGGCTTTT.